A selection of T cell receptor beta chains follows, all from one sample in a study of blood T cell repertoires in COVID-19. Clones were read by immunoSEQ multiplex PCR, and TCRdb kept only the in-frame ones, dropping some. This sample yields over 300,000 clones, of which 89% are seen a single time; 1% to 1.5% belongs to the top ten. Sequencing was performed on peripheral blood. These receptors came from a man aged 35 to 55 with acute or convalescent COVID-19. Both conserved end residues are part of each CDR3. D genes are given only for firm matches. A row's size may be missing; if present it is once, few, many or a size class.

V gene: TRBV27
J gene: TRBJ1-1
D gene: -
clone size: -
CDR3 protein: CASSVMNTEAFF
CDR3 DNA: TGTGCCAGCAGTGTTATGAACACTGAAGCTTTCTTT

V gene: TRBV10-1
J gene: TRBJ2-1
D gene: -
clone size: -
CDR3 protein: CASSEGSISYNEQFF
CDR3 DNA: TGCGCCAGCAGTGAGGGTAGCATCTCCTACAATGAGCAGTTCTTC

V gene: TRBV7-2
J gene: TRBJ1-3
D gene: TRBD1
clone size: -
CDR3 protein: CASSLRTGPSGNTIYF
CDR3 DNA: TGTGCCAGCAGCCTGCGGACAGGGCCCTCGGGAAACACCATATATTTT

V gene: TRBV6-5
J gene: TRBJ1-3
D gene: -
clone size: few
CDR3 protein: CASSRQPGNTIYF
CDR3 DNA: TGTGCCAGCAGTAGACAGCCTGGAAACACCATATATTTT

V gene: TRBV4-2
J gene: TRBJ1-6
D gene: TRBD1
clone size: few
CDR3 protein: CASSQGINRGESPLHF
CDR3 DNA: TGTGCCAGCAGCCAAGGGATAAACAGGGGGGAATCACCCCTCCACTTT

V gene: TRBV19
J gene: TRBJ1-1
D gene: -
clone size: -
CDR3 protein: CASSIGIGMNTEAFF
CDR3 DNA: TGTGCCAGTAGTATTGGGATCGGGATGAACACTGAAGCTTTCTTT

V gene: TRBV19
J gene: TRBJ1-2
D gene: -
clone size: -
CDR3 protein: CASTRGGGYTF
CDR3 DNA: TGTGCCAGTACAAGGGGCGGTGGCTACACCTTC

V gene: TRBV7-2
J gene: TRBJ2-7
D gene: TRBD2
clone size: -
CDR3 protein: CASSWGTSAYEQYF
CDR3 DNA: TGTGCCAGCAGCTGGGGGACTAGCGCTTACGAGCAGTACTTC

V gene: TRBV28
J gene: TRBJ1-1
D gene: -
clone size: -
CDR3 protein: CASSPGQGATEAFF
CDR3 DNA: TGTGCCAGCAGCCCGGGACAAGGGGCCACTGAAGCTTTCTTT

V gene: TRBV6-7
J gene: TRBJ2-7
D gene: TRBD1
clone size: -
CDR3 protein: CASSSHSGQGITYEQYF
CDR3 DNA: TGTGCCAGCAGCTCACACTCCGGACAGGGAATAACCTACGAGCAGTACTTC

V gene: TRBV12-2
J gene: TRBJ1-1
D gene: -
clone size: -
CDR3 protein: CASRIRTGKRSTEAFF
CDR3 DNA: TGTGCAAGTCGCATTCGGACAGGGAAAAGGAGCACTGAAGCTTTCTTT

V gene: TRBV6-5
J gene: TRBJ2-3
D gene: -
clone size: -
CDR3 protein: CASSPTGDTSHTQYF
CDR3 DNA: TGTGCCAGCAGTCCGACCGGCGACACGAGTCATACGCAGTATTTT

V gene: TRBV27
J gene: TRBJ1-6
D gene: TRBD1
clone size: -
CDR3 protein: CASSSPGQGRHSPLHF
CDR3 DNA: TGTGCCAGCAGTTCTCCGGGACAGGGCAGACATTCACCCCTCCACTTT

V gene: TRBV29-1
J gene: TRBJ2-2
D gene: -
clone size: -
CDR3 protein: CSVQRQGPGELFF
CDR3 DNA: TGCAGCGTTCAACGGCAGGGCCCCGGGGAGCTGTTTTTT

V gene: TRBV9
J gene: TRBJ1-2
D gene: TRBD1
clone size: -
CDR3 protein: CASSIHSFIRQGRDYGYTF
CDR3 DNA: TGTGCCAGCAGCATACACTCATTCATTCGACAGGGGAGAGACTATGGCTACACCTTC

V gene: TRBV3-1/TRBV3-2
J gene: TRBJ1-1
D gene: -
clone size: once
CDR3 protein: CASSHRGSEAFF
CDR3 DNA: TGTGCCAGCAGCCACCGGGGGTCGGAAGCTTTCTTT

V gene: TRBV5-8
J gene: TRBJ1-6
D gene: TRBD1
clone size: -
CDR3 protein: CASSSGDSLSWYNSPLHF
CDR3 DNA: TGTGCCAGCAGCTCTGGGGACAGTTTGAGTTGGTATAATTCACCCCTCCACTTT

V gene: TRBV20-1
J gene: TRBJ1-2
D gene: TRBD1
clone size: -
CDR3 protein: CSASDRGQNYGYTF
CDR3 DNA: TGCAGTGCTAGTGACAGGGGTCAAAACTATGGCTACACCTTC

V gene: TRBV10-1
J gene: TRBJ2-3
D gene: TRBD2
clone size: -
CDR3 protein: CASSPLTSGVYSTDTQYF
CDR3 DNA: TGCGCCAGCAGTCCACTGACTAGCGGGGTATACAGCACAGATACGCAGTATTTT

V gene: TRBV6-6
J gene: TRBJ1-2
D gene: TRBD1
clone size: once
CDR3 protein: CASSYLGQPWEGYTF
CDR3 DNA: TGTGCCAGCAGTTACTTGGGACAGCCATGGGAGGGCTACACCTTC

V gene: TRBV9
J gene: TRBJ2-1
D gene: TRBD1
clone size: -
CDR3 protein: CASSVGGTGRIF
CDR3 DNA: TGTGCCAGCAGCGTAGGAGGGACAGGGAGGATCTTC

V gene: TRBV4-1
J gene: TRBJ2-1
D gene: -
clone size: -
CDR3 protein: CASSQDGPLQSSYNEQFF
CDR3 DNA: TGCGCCAGCAGCCAAGATGGGCCCCTCCAGAGCTCCTACAATGAGCAGTTCTTC

V gene: TRBV3-1/TRBV3-2
J gene: TRBJ1-1
D gene: -
clone size: once
CDR3 protein: CASSPRASTEAFF
CDR3 DNA: TGTGCCAGCAGCCCCAGGGCTTCAACTGAAGCTTTCTTT

V gene: TRBV2
J gene: TRBJ2-3
D gene: -
clone size: -
CDR3 protein: CASSEGGDTQYF
CDR3 DNA: TGTGCCAGCAGTGAGGGAGGAGATACGCAGTATTTT

V gene: TRBV7-3
J gene: TRBJ2-1
D gene: -
clone size: few
CDR3 protein: CASSLAATYNEQFF
CDR3 DNA: TGTGCCAGCAGCTTGGCGGCTACCTACAATGAGCAGTTCTTC

V gene: TRBV30
J gene: TRBJ1-4
D gene: -
clone size: -
CDR3 protein: CAWSLGLNEKLFF
CDR3 DNA: TGTGCCTGGAGTTTGGGACTTAATGAAAAACTGTTTTTT